The next 2 T cell receptor beta chains were all read from a single sample in a study of T cells in Graves' hyperthyroidism and ophthalmopathy. Using RNA transcripts as the source, TCR beta CDR3 regions were amplified. Using the HTBI primer set, a first-round RT-PCR was run on the TCR CDR3. TCRdb reprocessed the multiplex PCR reads with MiXCR, giving one entry per CDR3 protein. The sample has hundreds of thousands of distinct CDR3 sequences; 14% are singletons. The sample taken for sequencing was blood. The source of these receptors is a woman aged 18-29 years with Graves' hyperthyroidism.

This clonotype was seen repeatedly, ten times or more. This chain connects TRBV27 to TRBJ2-7; maybe TRBD1 (6 bases). Trimming removed 4 bases from V and 4 bases from J, with 11 bases in between. Germline values: CDR1 MNHEY, CDR2 SMNVEV (reference sequence). The CDR3 totals 13 residues. The CDR3 spells CASSSAGVYEQYF. Here the CDR3 DNA reads TGTGCCAGCAGTTCGGCAGGGGTGTACGAGCAGTACTTC.

V is TRBV15 and J is TRBJ1-1; D possibly corresponds to TRBD1 (5 bases). CDR1 and CDR2 (germline): LNHNV, YYDKDF (reference sequence). The ends were cut back, 1 base at V and 4 bases at J, with 7 bases in the middle. This CDR3 is 13 amino acids long. The CDR3 DNA reads as TGTGCCACCAGCAGAGGGAGGGGCACTGAAGCTTTCTTT. It codes for CATSRGRGTEAFF.